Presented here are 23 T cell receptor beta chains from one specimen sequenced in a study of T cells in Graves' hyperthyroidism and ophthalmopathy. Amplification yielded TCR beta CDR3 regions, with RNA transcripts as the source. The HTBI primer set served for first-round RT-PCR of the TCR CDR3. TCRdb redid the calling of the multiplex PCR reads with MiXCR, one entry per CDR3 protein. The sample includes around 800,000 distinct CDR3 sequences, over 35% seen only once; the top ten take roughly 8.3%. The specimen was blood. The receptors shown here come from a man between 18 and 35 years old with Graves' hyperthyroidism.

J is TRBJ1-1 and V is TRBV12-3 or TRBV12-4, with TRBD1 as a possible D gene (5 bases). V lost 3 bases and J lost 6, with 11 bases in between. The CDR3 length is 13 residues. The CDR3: CASSFGTGAEAFF. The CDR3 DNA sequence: TGTGCCAGCAGTTTTGGGACCGGGGCTGAAGCTTTCTTT.

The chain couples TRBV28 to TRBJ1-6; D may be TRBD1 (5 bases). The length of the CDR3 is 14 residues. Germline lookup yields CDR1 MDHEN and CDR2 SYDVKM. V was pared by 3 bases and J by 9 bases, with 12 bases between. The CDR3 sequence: CASSFNGQGSPLHF. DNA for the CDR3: TGTGCCAGCAGTTTCAATGGGCAGGGTTCACCCCTCCACTTT.

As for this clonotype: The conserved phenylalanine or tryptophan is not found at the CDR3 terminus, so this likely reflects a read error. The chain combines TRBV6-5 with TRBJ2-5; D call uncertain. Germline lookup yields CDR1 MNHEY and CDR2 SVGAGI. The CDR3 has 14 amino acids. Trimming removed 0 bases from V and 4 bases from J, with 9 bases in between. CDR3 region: CASSYSGPRETQYL. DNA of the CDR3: TGTGCCAGCAGTTACTCTGGACCGCGAGAGACCCAGTACCTC.

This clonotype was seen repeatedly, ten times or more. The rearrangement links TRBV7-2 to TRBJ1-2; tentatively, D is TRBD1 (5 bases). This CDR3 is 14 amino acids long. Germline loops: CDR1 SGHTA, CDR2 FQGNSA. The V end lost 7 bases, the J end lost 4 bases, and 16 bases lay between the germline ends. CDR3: CASTLAGLGYGYTF. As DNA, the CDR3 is TGTGCCAGCACCCTGGCAGGGTTGGGCTATGGCTACACCTTC.

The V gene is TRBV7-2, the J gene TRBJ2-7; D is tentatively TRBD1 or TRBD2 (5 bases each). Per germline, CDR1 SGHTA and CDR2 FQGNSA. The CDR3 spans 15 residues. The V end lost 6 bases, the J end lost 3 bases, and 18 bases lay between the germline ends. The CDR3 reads CASSLSGTGFYEQYF. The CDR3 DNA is TGTGCCAGCAGTTTATCCGGGACGGGGTTCTACGAGCAGTACTTC.

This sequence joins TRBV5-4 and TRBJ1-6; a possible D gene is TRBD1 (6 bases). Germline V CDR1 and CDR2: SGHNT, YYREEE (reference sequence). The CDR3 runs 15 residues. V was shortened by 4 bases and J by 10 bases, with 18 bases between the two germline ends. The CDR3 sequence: CASSDQGIIGSPLHF. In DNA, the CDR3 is TGTGCCAGCAGCGATCAGGGGATTATAGGATCACCCCTCCACTTT.

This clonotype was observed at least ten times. CDR3 region: CSASLGNREAFF. CDR3 in DNA: TGCAGTGCTAGTTTGGGGAACAGGGAAGCTTTCTTT. The chain uses TRBV20-1 and TRBJ1-1; D perhaps matches TRBD1 (5 bases). Germline loops: CDR1 DFQATT, CDR2 SNEGSKA (reference sequence). The germline V and J ends were trimmed by 3 bases and 8 bases, with 13 bases remaining between them. The CDR3 has 12 residues.

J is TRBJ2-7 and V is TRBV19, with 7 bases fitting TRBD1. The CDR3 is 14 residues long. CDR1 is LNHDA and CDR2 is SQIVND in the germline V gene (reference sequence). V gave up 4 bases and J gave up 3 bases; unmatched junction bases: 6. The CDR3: CASSTPGQIYEQYF. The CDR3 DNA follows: TGTGCCAGTAGTACCCCGGGACAGATCTACGAGCAGTACTTC.

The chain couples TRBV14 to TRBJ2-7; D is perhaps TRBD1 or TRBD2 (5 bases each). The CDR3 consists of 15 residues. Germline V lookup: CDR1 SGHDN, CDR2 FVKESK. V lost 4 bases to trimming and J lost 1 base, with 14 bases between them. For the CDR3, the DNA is TGTGCCAGCAGCCCCATGGGGGAGCGTTCCTACGAGCAGTACTTC. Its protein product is CASSPMGERSYEQYF.

Here the CDR3 reads CATGVAGLETGDQPQHF. The CDR3 DNA reads as TGTGCCACCGGCGTAGCGGGACTGGAAACCGGGGATCAGCCCCAGCATTTT. V and J are TRBV15 and TRBJ1-5; a weak D match, TRBD1 (5 bases). The V end was cut by 8 bases, the J end by 5 bases, with 25 bases between. Per germline, CDR1 LNHNV and CDR2 YYDKDF (reference sequence). The CDR3 is made up of 17 amino acids.

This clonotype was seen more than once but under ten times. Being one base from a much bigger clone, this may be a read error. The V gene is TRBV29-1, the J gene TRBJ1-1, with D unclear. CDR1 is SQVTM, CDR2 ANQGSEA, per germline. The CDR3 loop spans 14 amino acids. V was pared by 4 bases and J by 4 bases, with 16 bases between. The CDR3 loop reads CSVAPGHSSTEAFF. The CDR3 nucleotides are TGCAGCGTTGCCCCCGGCCACTCGTCCACTGAAGCTTTCTTT.

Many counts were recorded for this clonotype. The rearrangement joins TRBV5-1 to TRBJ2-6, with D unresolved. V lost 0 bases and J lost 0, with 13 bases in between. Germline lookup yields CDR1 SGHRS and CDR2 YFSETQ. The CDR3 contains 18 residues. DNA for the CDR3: TGCGCCAGCAGCTTGGTTGTTCCAGGTTCCTCTGGGGCCAACGTCCTGACTTTC. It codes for CASSLVVPGSSGANVLTF.

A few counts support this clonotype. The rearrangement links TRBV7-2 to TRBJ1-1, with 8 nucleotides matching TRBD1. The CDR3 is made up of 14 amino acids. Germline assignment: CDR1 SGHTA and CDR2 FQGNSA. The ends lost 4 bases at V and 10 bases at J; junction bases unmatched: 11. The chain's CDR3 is CASSSDRAQFIAFF. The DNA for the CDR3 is TGTGCCAGCAGCTCGGACAGGGCACAGTTTATAGCTTTCTTT. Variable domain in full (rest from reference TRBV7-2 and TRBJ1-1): GAGVSQSPSNKVTEKGKDVELRCDPISGHTALYWYRQSLGQGLEFLIYFQGNSAPDKSGLPSDRFSAERTGGSVSTLTIQRTQQEDSAVYLCASSSDRAQFIAFFGQGTRLTVV.

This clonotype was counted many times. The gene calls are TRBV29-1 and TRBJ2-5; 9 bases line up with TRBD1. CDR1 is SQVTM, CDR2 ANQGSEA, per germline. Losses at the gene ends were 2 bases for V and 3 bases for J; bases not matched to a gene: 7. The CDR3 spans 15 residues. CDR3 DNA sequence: TGCAGCGTTGAAACAGGGGGCGACTACGAAGAGACCCAGTACTTC. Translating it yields CSVETGGDYEETQYF.

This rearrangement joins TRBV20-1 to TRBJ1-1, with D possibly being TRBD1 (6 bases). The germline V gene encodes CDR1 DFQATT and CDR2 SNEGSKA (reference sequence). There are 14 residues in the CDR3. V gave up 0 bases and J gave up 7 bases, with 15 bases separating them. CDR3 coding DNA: TGCAGTGCTAGAGATCAGCAGGGGTTGGATGAAGCTTTCTTT. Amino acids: CSARDQQGLDEAFF.

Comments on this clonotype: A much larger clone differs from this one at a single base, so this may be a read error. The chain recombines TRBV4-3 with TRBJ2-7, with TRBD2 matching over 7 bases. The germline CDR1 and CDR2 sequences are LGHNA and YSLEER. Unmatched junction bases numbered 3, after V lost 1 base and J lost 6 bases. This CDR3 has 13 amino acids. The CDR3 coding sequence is TGCGCCAGCAGCCAAGGTCGCGGGGGCGAGCAGTACTTC. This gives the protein CASSQGRGGEQYF.

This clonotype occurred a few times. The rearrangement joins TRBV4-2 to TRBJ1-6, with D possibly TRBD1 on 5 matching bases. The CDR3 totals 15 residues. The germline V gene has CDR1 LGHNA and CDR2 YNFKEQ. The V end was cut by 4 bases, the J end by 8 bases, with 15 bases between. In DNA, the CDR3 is TGTGCCAGCAGCCGAAGCCGGGGCGCCGATTCACCCCTCCACTTT. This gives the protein CASSRSRGADSPLHF.

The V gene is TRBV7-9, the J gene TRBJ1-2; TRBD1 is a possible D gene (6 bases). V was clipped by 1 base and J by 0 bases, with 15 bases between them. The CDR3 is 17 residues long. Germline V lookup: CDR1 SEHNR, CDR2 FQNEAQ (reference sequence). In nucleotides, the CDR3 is TGTGCCAGCAGCTTAGGGAGCGCGGGGGGGCCTAACTATGGCTACACCTTC. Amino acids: CASSLGSAGGPNYGYTF.

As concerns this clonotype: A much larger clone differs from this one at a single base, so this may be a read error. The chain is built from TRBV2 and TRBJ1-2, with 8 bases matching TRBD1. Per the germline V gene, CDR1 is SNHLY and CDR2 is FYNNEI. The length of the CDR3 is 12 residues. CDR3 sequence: CVIDRGGYGYTF. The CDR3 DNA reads TGTGTCATCGACAGGGGTGGCTATGGCTACACCTTC.

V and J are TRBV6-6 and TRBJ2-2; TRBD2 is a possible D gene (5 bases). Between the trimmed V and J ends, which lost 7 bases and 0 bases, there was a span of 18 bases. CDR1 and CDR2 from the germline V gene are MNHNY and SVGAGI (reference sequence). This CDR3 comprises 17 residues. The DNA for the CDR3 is TGTGCCAGCATTCCTTTTAGCGTCTCAACGAACACCGGGGAGCTGTTTTTT. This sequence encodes CASIPFSVSTNTGELFF.

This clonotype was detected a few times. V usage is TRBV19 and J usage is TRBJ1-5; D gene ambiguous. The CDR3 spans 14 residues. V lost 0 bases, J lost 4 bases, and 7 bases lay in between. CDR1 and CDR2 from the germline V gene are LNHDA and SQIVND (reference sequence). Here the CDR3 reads CASSIEAKNQPQHF. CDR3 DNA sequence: TGTGCCAGTAGTATAGAGGCTAAGAATCAGCCCCAGCATTTT. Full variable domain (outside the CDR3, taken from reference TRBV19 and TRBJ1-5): DGGITQSPKYLFRKEGQNVTLSCEQNLNHDAMYWYRQDPGQGLRLIYYSQIVNDFQKGDIAEGYSVSREKKESFPLTVTSAQKNPTAFYLCASSIEAKNQPQHFGDGTRLSIL.

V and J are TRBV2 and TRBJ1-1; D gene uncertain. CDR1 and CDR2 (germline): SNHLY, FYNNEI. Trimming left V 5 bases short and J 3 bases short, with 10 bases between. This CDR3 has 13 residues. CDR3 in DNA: TGTGCCAGCAGTCGTCGGGCCGACACTGAAGCTTTCTTT. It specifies CASSRRADTEAFF.

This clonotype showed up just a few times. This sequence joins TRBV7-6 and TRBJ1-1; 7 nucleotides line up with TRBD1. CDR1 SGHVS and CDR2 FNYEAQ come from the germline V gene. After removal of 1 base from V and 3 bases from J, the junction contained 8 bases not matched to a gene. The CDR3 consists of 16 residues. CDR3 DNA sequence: TGTGCCAGCAGCTTAGAGAGGGACAGTCCAGACACTGAAGCTTTCTTT. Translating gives CASSLERDSPDTEAFF.